The clone carrying this T cell receptor beta chain was detected only a few times. The antigen remains unidentified. V was clipped by 5 bases and J by 5 bases; unmatched bases: 5. The length of the CDR3 is 13 residues. Germline CDR1 reads SGHAT; CDR2 reads FQDESV (reference sequence). This sample stems from a study of beta chain features in type 1 diabetes. Whole-study context: Patients looked much like healthy donors when it came to age, gender and cell yields.

Expressed TCRB transcripts were sequenced because the isolated RNA had all been reverse transcribed beforehand. This table comes from immunoSEQ multiplex PCR, and its TCRdb copy is limited to in-frame clones, with some not included. The table includes 90,000 to 110,000 clones, almost 40% detected once. Sorted CD4+ subsets: naive, central memory, regulatory, stem cell-like memory (CD45RO/CCR7/CD25/CD127/CD95/CD27 panel). Study results and limitations: PCR might show a preference for shorter templates, equally across patients and controls. Naive, central memory and Treg TCRB repertoires seemed to resemble each other more closely in patients than they did in healthy donors.

The source of this sequence is a woman under 30 in good health. The source material was stem cell memory CD4+ T cells from blood. The chain links TRBV11-1 to TRBJ1-1, with TRBD1 matching 7 bases. CDR3 sequence reads: CASSRQGETEAFF. CDR3 DNA sequence: TGTGCCAGCAGCCGACAGGGAGAAACTGAAGCTTTCTTT. The full variable domain, with the rest looked up from reference TRBV11-1 and TRBJ1-1, is EAEVAQSPRYKITEKSQAVAFWCDPISGHATLYWYRQILGQGPELLVQFQDESVVDDSQLPKDRFSAERLKGVDSTLKIQPAELGDSAMYLCASSRQGETEAFFGQGTRLTVV.